Detailed here is one TCR beta chain. Trimming removed 0 bases from V and 4 bases from J; junction bases left unmatched: 11. CDR3 length equals 17 residues. Germline values: CDR1 MNHEY, CDR2 SMNVEV (reference sequence). TCR beta from blood CD8+ and CD4+ T cells was sequenced. The controls were healthy donors who were matched for age and sex. TEMRA cells were enriched by FACS, while CD8+ and CD4+ T cells were obtained through a negative isolation that was performed magnetically. The record originates from a study of CD8 T cells in Susac syndrome. Reverse transcription of roughly 0.45 to 1 ug RNA used random hexamers. The authors amplified TCR beta CDR3 across 54 Vbeta and 13 Jbeta using immunoSEQ multiplex PCR. TCRdb called the immunoSEQ multiplex PCR reads again in MiXCR, with one record for every CDR3 protein. Here the sample spans approximately 120,000 distinct CDR3 sequences, around 90% being singletons.

The sequence was collected from a human donor in good health. Source material: CD4+ T cells from PBMCs. The rearrangement uses TRBV27 and TRBJ2-5; 7 positions agree with TRBD1. Here the CDR3 DNA reads TGTGCCAGCAGTTTATCGTTATACAGGGGTCGGGTAGAGACCCAGTACTTC. It specifies CASSLSLYRGRVETQYF.